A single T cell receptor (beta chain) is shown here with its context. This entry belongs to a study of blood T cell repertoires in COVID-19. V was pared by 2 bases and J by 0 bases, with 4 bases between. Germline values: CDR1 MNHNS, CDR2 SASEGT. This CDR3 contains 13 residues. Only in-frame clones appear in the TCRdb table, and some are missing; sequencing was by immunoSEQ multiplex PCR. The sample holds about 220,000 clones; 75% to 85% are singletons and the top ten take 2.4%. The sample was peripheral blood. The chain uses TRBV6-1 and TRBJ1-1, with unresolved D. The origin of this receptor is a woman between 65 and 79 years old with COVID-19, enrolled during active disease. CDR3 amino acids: CASSERLNTEAFF. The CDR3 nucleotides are TGTGCCAGCAGTGAACGGTTGAACACTGAAGCTTTCTTT.